The 20 T cell receptor beta chains below were found in one sample sequenced in a study of blood T cell repertoires in COVID-19. Produced via immunoSEQ multiplex PCR; TCRdb's table is partial and in-frame only. The data show just over 250,000 clones, around nine tenths seen once. Source material: peripheral blood. Receptors were obtained from a man aged 35 to 55 who had recovered from COVID-19.

V usage is TRBV6-6 and J usage is TRBJ2-2; D is unresolved. V was cut by 5 bases and J by 6 bases, with 13 bases left in between. The germline gives CDR1 MNHNY, CDR2 SVGAGI (reference sequence). This CDR3 region has 14 residues. CDR3 in amino acids: CASSTQPIAGELFF. For the CDR3, the DNA is TGTGCCAGCAGTACTCAACCTATCGCCGGGGAGCTGTTTTTT.

The rearrangement uses TRBV7-9 and TRBJ2-1, with 10 bases identical to TRBD1. This CDR3 region has 15 residues. The trim removed 5 bases at V and 3 bases at J, leaving 4 bases unmatched. Per germline, CDR1 SEHNR and CDR2 FQNEAQ (reference sequence). CDR3 DNA: TGTGCCAGCAGCCCGACAGGGGGCGACTACAATGAGCAGTTCTTC. This gives the protein CASSPTGGDYNEQFF.

This chain joins TRBV6-4 and TRBJ1-1; D uncertain. The V gene lost 4 bases and the J gene lost 1 base, with 7 bases spanning the gap. From germline, CDR1 is MRHNA and CDR2 SNTAGT. The CDR3 totals 13 residues. The CDR3 loop is CASSARGNTEAFF. For the CDR3, the DNA is TGTGCCAGCAGTGCGCGGGGGAACACTGAAGCTTTCTTT.

The rearrangement links TRBV7-9 to TRBJ1-1; D perhaps matches TRBD1 (5 bases). V lost 1 base, J lost 0 bases, and 9 bases lay in between. The CDR3 has 15 amino acids. Germline loops: CDR1 SEHNR, CDR2 FQNEAQ (reference sequence). CDR3 coding DNA: TGTGCCAGCAGCTTAGAGGGAGGGGTGAACACTGAAGCTTTCTTT. Translating gives CASSLEGGVNTEAFF.

The chain couples TRBV5-4 to TRBJ2-5; 7 nucleotides match TRBD2. The germline V gene encodes CDR1 SGHNT and CDR2 YYREEE (reference sequence). V was pared by 7 bases and J by 6 bases, with 12 bases of the junction left unmatched. The length of the CDR3 is 14 residues. This CDR3 reads CASGGEGLMKTQYF. CDR3 in DNA: TGTGCCAGCGGGGGGGAGGGCCTTATGAAGACCCAGTACTTC.

The gene calls are TRBV21-1 and TRBJ2-7; the table's D call TRBD1 went unverified against the DNA. TRBV21-1 is shown as a pseudogene. This CDR3 has 19 residues. The chain's CDR3 is CASSSKHIRGQLSSYEQYF. CDR3 nucleotides: TGTGCCAGCAGCTCCAAACACATACGGGGACAGTTAAGCTCCTACGAGCAGTACTTC.

The rearrangement uses TRBV10-3 and TRBJ2-6, with 10 bases that match TRBD2. This CDR3 is 22 amino acids long. V lost 5 bases and J lost 0; bases outside the gene matches: 19. Germline values: CDR1 ENHRY, CDR2 SYGVKD. CDR3 sequence (DNA): TGTGCCATCAGTCCGACTTTAACAGCGCCCCGGACTAGCGGCTCTGGGGCCAACGTCCTGACTTTC. Amino acid sequence: CAISPTLTAPRTSGSGANVLTF.

The chain is built from TRBV11-2 and TRBJ2-7, with 14 bases lining up with TRBD2. This CDR3 is built from 18 residues. J was trimmed by 2 bases and V by 5 bases; bases with no gene match: 11. CDR1 and CDR2 from the germline V gene are SGHAT and FQNNGV. CDR3 coding DNA: TGTGCCAGCAGCCGAACGACTAGCGGGGGGGCGGCGACCTACGAGCAGTACTTC. Its protein product is CASSRTTSGGAATYEQYF. Using reference TRBV11-2 and TRBJ2-7 for the parts outside the CDR3, the full variable domain is EAGVAQSPRYKIIEKRQSVAFWCNPISGHATLYWYQQILGQGPKLLIQFQNNGVVDDSQLPKDRFSAERLKGVDSTLKIQPAKLEDSAVYLCASSRTTSGGAATYEQYFGPGTRLTVT.

CDR3: CASFQGVVEKLFF. The CDR3 region has the DNA TGTGCCAGCTTCCAGGGTGTGGTGGAAAAACTGTTTTTT. This chain links TRBV6-6 with TRBJ1-4, with D possibly TRBD1 on 5 matching bases. Between the trimmed V and J ends, which lost 8 bases and 8 bases, there was a span of 15 bases. Germline V CDR1 and CDR2: MNHNY, SVGAGI (reference sequence). The CDR3 is made up of 13 amino acids.

This CDR3 reads CASSQDSLTEAFF. CDR3 DNA sequence: TGTGCCAGCAGCCAGGACAGCCTCACTGAAGCTTTCTTT. V is TRBV7-9 and J is TRBJ1-1; possibly TRBD1 for D (6 bases). The germline V and J ends were trimmed by 5 bases and 4 bases, with 11 bases remaining between them. Germline CDR1 reads SEHNR; CDR2 reads FQNEAQ (reference sequence). CDR3 length equals 13 residues. The complete variable domain, with remaining parts taken from reference TRBV7-9 and TRBJ1-1, reads DTGVSQNPRHKITKRGQNVTFRCDPISEHNRLYWYRQTLGQGPEFLTYFQNEAQLEKSRLLSDRFSAERPKGSFSTLEIQRTEQGDSAMYLCASSQDSLTEAFFGQGTRLTVV.

J is TRBJ2-1 and V is TRBV10-3, with TRBD2 matching 9 bases. There are 15 residues in the CDR3. Germline lookup yields CDR1 ENHRY and CDR2 SYGVKD. The V segment lost 3 bases and the J segment 7 bases; nucleotides outside the gene matches: 7. The CDR3 loop reads CAISDAGGAVNEQFF. In DNA, the CDR3 is TGTGCCATCAGTGACGCGGGGGGGGCGGTAAATGAGCAGTTCTTC.

This chain uses TRBV6-1 with TRBJ2-1; the D is unclear. This CDR3 has 14 residues. Germline loops: CDR1 MNHNS, CDR2 SASEGT. V lost 2 bases and J lost 5, with 10 bases in between. The CDR3 loop is CASSEMVLNNEQFF. The DNA for the CDR3 is TGTGCCAGCAGTGAAATGGTGCTAAACAATGAGCAGTTCTTC.

This chain joins TRBV19 and TRBJ2-7, with D tentatively TRBD2 (6 bases). Germline CDR1 LNHDA, CDR2 SQIVND (reference sequence). The germline V and J ends were trimmed by 9 bases and 3 bases, with 21 bases remaining between them. The CDR3 is made up of 15 amino acids. The CDR3 sequence is CASRERRASHYEQYF. CDR3 sequence (DNA): TGTGCCAGCCGGGAGAGGAGGGCTTCCCACTACGAGCAGTACTTC.

The chain employs TRBV14 and TRBJ2-3, with 8 bases lining up with TRBD2. CDR3 length equals 16 residues. The junction had 6 bases not matched to a gene; V was cut back by 4 bases and J by 0 bases. From germline, CDR1 is SGHDN and CDR2 FVKESK. CDR3: CASSRSGGNSTDTQYF. Written as DNA, the CDR3 is TGTGCCAGCAGCCGGTCGGGGGGGAATAGCACAGATACGCAGTATTTT.

As to this clone: This could be a read error, since a much larger clone is one nucleotide away. This CDR3 is also generated by other DNA sequences in the sample. The chain combines TRBV7-9 with TRBJ2-7; D is undetermined. There are 11 residues in the CDR3. Trimming took off 5 bases at V and 1 base at J, with 3 bases between the two ends. Germline CDR1 and CDR2: SEHNR and FQNEAQ (reference sequence). As DNA, the CDR3 is TGTGCCAGCAGCCCGTCCTACGAGCAGTACTTC. This gives the protein CASSPSYEQYF.

This clone came up once. This sequence joins TRBV4-3 and TRBJ2-2; D is possibly TRBD2 (6 bases). Trimming took 1 base from V and 6 from J, leaving 6 bases between them. The CDR3 extends over 13 amino acids. Per the germline V gene, CDR1 is LGHNA and CDR2 is YSLEER. Here the CDR3 reads CASSQGLAGELFF. The CDR3 bases are TGCGCCAGCAGCCAAGGACTAGCCGGGGAGCTGTTTTTT.

The V and J genes are TRBV19 and TRBJ2-7, with TRBD1 matching 9 bases. The CDR3 runs 15 residues. Germline CDR1 reads LNHDA; CDR2 reads SQIVND (reference sequence). V lost 4 bases and J lost 9; bases outside the gene matches: 13. As DNA, the CDR3 is TGTGCCAGTAGTACGCCAGGAAACAGGGGGCGAGTGCAGTACTTC. It translates to CASSTPGNRGRVQYF. Full variable domain (rest looked up from reference TRBV19 and TRBJ2-7): DGGITQSPKYLFRKEGQNVTLSCEQNLNHDAMYWYRQDPGQGLRLIYYSQIVNDFQKGDIAEGYSVSREKKESFPLTVTSAQKNPTAFYLCASSTPGNRGRVQYFGPGTRLTVT.

The chain uses TRBV7-7 and TRBJ2-5; the match to TRBD2 covers 11 bases. Germline V CDR1 and CDR2: SSHAT, FNYEAQ (reference sequence). This CDR3 has 15 residues. Trimming at V came to 5 bases and at J to 5 bases, leaving 7 bases not matched to a gene. Here the CDR3 DNA reads TGTGCCAGCAGCCCAGGGACTAGCGGTTGGGAGACCCAGTACTTC. Its protein product is CASSPGTSGWETQYF.

CDR3 loop: CASSVDPRPQGEQYF. As DNA, the CDR3 is TGTGCCAGCAGCGTGGACCCACGCCCCCAGGGCGAGCAGTACTTC. The rearrangement joins TRBV7-2 to TRBJ2-7, with D possibly TRBD1 on 5 matching bases. The germline V gene encodes CDR1 SGHTA and CDR2 FQGNSA. The CDR3 runs to 15 residues. The germline V and J ends were trimmed by 5 bases and 6 bases, with 20 bases remaining between them.

J is TRBJ1-1 and V is TRBV19, with 7 bases aligning to TRBD1. This CDR3 spans 15 amino acids. Germline CDR1 reads LNHDA; CDR2 reads SQIVND (reference sequence). V lost 4 bases to trimming and J lost 0 bases; unmatched junction nucleotides: 5. DNA for the CDR3: TGTGCCAGTAGTAAAACAGGGGTATTGAACACTGAAGCTTTCTTT. Protein sequence: CASSKTGVLNTEAFF.